Here is one T cell receptor (beta chain) with its context. Its antigen remains unidentified. The sample originates from a study of cytomegalovirus exposure and HLA in healthy donors. Despite likely unrecorded immune exposures, the donors were nominally healthy at the time of sampling. Amplification used 60 Vbeta primers and 13 Jbeta primers. Authors' data handling: Later, an analysis found approximately 80 million unique TCR beta chains, and about 10 million of these were shared. Clones were sequenced by immunoSEQ multiplex PCR, and TCRdb holds only the in-frame ones, with some missing. V and J calls and clone size are given by that table; D and trimming were obtained from the DNA. The repertoire includes about 140,000 clones, approximately 61% of them detected once, and roughly 1.7% sits in the top ten. This CDR3 has 16 amino acids. Trimming removed 4 bases at V and 4 bases at J, with 16 bases between. Germline CDR1 reads SEHNR; CDR2 reads FQNEAQ (reference sequence).

Study-level results: Several of the most significant clusters appeared linked to common viral pathogens, based on a later analysis.

The sample consisted of PBMCs. The TCR comes from a human donor in good health. The V call is TRBV7-9, the J call TRBJ2-2; the D gene is possibly TRBD2 (5 bases). CDR3 sequence (DNA): TGTGCCAGCAGCTCTTTACCGGGGAAAAGCACCGGGGAGCTGTTTTTT. Protein product: CASSSLPGKSTGELFF. Full variable domain (remainder filled in from reference TRBV7-9 and TRBJ2-2): DTGVSQNPRHKITKRGQNVTFRCDPISEHNRLYWYRQTLGQGPEFLTYFQNEAQLEKSRLLSDRFSAERPKGSFSTLEIQRTEQGDSAMYLCASSSLPGKSTGELFFGEGSRLTVL.